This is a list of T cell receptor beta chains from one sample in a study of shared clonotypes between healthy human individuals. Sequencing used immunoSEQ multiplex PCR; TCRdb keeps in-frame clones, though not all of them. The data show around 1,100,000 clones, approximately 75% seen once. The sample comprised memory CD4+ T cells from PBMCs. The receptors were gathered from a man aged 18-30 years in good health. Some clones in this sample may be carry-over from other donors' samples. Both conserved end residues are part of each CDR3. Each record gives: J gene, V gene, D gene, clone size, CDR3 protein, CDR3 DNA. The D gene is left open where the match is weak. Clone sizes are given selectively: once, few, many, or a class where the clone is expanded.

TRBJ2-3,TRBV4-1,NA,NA,CASSLSGTSTDTQYF,TGCGCCAGCAGCCTGAGCGGCACTAGCACAGATACGCAGTATTTT
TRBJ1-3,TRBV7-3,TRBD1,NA,CASSPGDRGDGNTIYF,TGTGCCAGCAGCCCGGGAGACAGGGGGGATGGAAACACCATATATTTT
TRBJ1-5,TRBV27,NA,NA,CASSGGLSNQPQHF,TGTGCCAGCAGCGGAGGGCTTAGCAATCAGCCCCAGCATTTT
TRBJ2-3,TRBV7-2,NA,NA,CASSLGARAGTDTQYF,TGTGCCAGCAGCTTAGGCGCCAGGGCGGGCACAGATACGCAGTATTTT
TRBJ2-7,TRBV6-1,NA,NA,CASSRQENYEQYF,TGTGCCAGCAGTCGACAGGAGAACTACGAGCAGTACTTC
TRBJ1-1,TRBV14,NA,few,CASSQVDGTEAFF,TGTGCCAGCAGCCAAGTAGACGGCACTGAAGCTTTCTTT
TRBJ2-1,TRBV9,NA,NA,CASSVEVYNEQFF,TGTGCCAGCAGCGTAGAAGTCTACAATGAGCAGTTCTTC
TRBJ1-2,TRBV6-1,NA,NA,CASSEGRGDGYTF,TGTGCCAGCAGTGAAGGTCGGGGGGATGGCTACACCTTC
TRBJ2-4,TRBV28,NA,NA,CASSFSRVTKNIQYF,TGTGCCAGCAGTTTTTCTCGGGTAACCAAAAACATTCAGTACTTC
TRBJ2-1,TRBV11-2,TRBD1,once,CASSSGQGAYEQFF,TGTGCCAGCAGCTCGGGACAGGGGGCCTATGAGCAGTTCTTC
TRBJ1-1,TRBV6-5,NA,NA,CASSYSSNRQNTEAFF,TGTGCCAGCAGTTACTCGTCGAACCGGCAGAACACTGAAGCTTTCTTT
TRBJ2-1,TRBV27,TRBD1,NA,CASSRQGDLRNEQFF,TGTGCCAGCAGTAGACAGGGGGATTTACGCAATGAGCAGTTCTTC
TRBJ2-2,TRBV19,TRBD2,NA,CASSPGTSGTYSYTGELFF,TGTGCCAGTAGTCCCGGGACTAGCGGGACTTATTCCTACACCGGGGAGCTGTTTTTT
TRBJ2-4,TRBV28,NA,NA,CASSLPFNIQYF,TGTGCCAGCAGTTTACCCTTTAACATTCAGTACTTC
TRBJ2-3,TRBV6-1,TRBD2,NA,CASSVRAGSTDTQYF,TGTGCCAGCAGTGTAAGAGCGGGGAGCACAGATACGCAGTATTTT
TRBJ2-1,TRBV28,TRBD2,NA,CASRPGLAVRNEQFF,TGTGCCAGCAGGCCGGGACTAGCGGTACGCAATGAGCAGTTCTTC
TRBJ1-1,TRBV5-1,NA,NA,CASSPGPYREQVRMNTEAFF,TGCGCCAGCAGCCCTGGACCCTACAGGGAGCAAGTTAGGATGAACACTGAAGCTTTCTTT
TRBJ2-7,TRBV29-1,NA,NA,CSVADGPPGYEQYF,TGCAGCGTCGCGGACGGCCCACCGGGCTACGAGCAGTACTTC
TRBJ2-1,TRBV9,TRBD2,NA,CASRPLANNEQFF,TGTGCCAGCAGGCCACTAGCGAACAATGAGCAGTTCTTC
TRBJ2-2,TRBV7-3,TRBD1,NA,CASRGQGRTGELFF,TGTGCCAGCAGGGGACAGGGACGAACCGGGGAGCTGTTTTTT